The 19 T cell receptor beta chains in this list originate from one sample, sequenced in a study of blood T cell repertoires in COVID-19. Generated by immunoSEQ multiplex PCR, the TCRdb table keeps only in-frame clones and is missing some. Of roughly 30,000 clones in the sample, around 92% were seen once. Specimen: peripheral blood. These receptors all come from a human donor in a cohort sampled during active COVID-19.

J is TRBJ2-2 and V is TRBV27; 8 bases match TRBD2. Germline V gene sequence: CDR1 MNHEY, CDR2 SMNVEV (reference sequence). With V trimmed by 5 bases and J by 6 bases, 5 bases remained unmatched. The CDR3 has 14 amino acids. The CDR3 region has the DNA TGTGCCAGCAGTCCCGGACTAGCCTCCGGGGAGCTGTTTTTT. Its protein product is CASSPGLASGELFF.

The chain has TRBV29-1 and TRBJ1-4; TRBD1 matches at 8 bases. The germline gives CDR1 SQVTM, CDR2 ANQGSEA. The junction had 8 bases not matched to a gene; V was cut back by 7 bases and J by 7 bases. The CDR3 sequence is 13 residues long. CDR3 in amino acids: CSGRQGKGEKLFF. Here the CDR3 DNA reads TGCAGCGGTCGACAGGGGAAGGGTGAAAAACTGTTTTTT.

J is TRBJ2-2 and V is TRBV18, with 11 nucleotides matching TRBD1. The ends lost 0 bases at V and 3 bases at J; junction bases unmatched: 0. Germline V lookup: CDR1 KGHSH, CDR2 LQKENI. This CDR3 comprises 16 residues. CDR3 sequence reads: CASSPPGQGDTGELFF. The CDR3 DNA is TGTGCCAGCTCACCACCGGGACAGGGGGACACCGGGGAGCTGTTTTTT.

This chain's CDR3 is CAIGGTENTEAFF. CDR3 nucleotide sequence: TGTGCCATTGGGGGGACGGAGAACACTGAAGCTTTCTTT. The chain joins TRBV7-9 to TRBJ1-1; possibly TRBD1 for D (5 bases). This CDR3 spans 13 amino acids. From germline, CDR1 is SEHNR and CDR2 FQNEAQ (reference sequence). Trimming pared 10 bases from V and 1 base from J, leaving 13 bases between.

The sample holds one count of this clone. The gene calls are TRBV27 and TRBJ1-2; D possibly corresponds to TRBD1 (5 bases). This CDR3 is built from 14 residues. V shed 2 bases and J shed 8 bases, with 15 bases lying between them. CDR1 MNHEY and CDR2 SMNVEV come from the germline V gene (reference sequence). CDR3 nucleotides: TGTGCCAGCAGTTTAAGGGGTGGGGCCTCGGGCTACACCTTC. It is translated as CASSLRGGASGYTF.

V gene TRBV5-4 combines with J gene TRBJ1-2; 8 positions match TRBD1. The CDR3 is made up of 15 amino acids. Trimming took 0 bases from V and 3 from J; bases not matched to a gene: 4. Germline CDR1 SGHNT, CDR2 YYREEE (reference sequence). The CDR3 DNA follows: TGTGCCAGCAGCTTGGCGTACAGGGGGGACTATGGCTACACCTTC. This encodes CASSLAYRGDYGYTF.

This clone came up a few times. This chain connects TRBV7-9 to TRBJ2-7; TRBD1 agrees at 10 bases. V lost 4 bases and J lost 7; bases outside the gene matches: 10. Germline lookup yields CDR1 SEHNR and CDR2 FQNEAQ (reference sequence). The CDR3 consists of 15 residues. CDR3 residues: CASSSPGTGVREQYF. The CDR3 coding sequence is TGTGCCAGCAGCTCTCCCGGGACAGGGGTACGGGAGCAGTACTTC. Complete variable domain (other parts from reference TRBV7-9 and TRBJ2-7): DTGVSQNPRHKITKRGQNVTFRCDPISEHNRLYWYRQTLGQGPEFLTYFQNEAQLEKSRLLSDRFSAERPKGSFSTLEIQRTEQGDSAMYLCASSSPGTGVREQYFGPGTRLTVT.

This clone came up once. DNA for the CDR3: TGTGCCAGCAGCGGACAGTCTCCCTATAATTCACCCCTCCACTTT. Protein product: CASSGQSPYNSPLHF. The chain employs TRBV6-5 and TRBJ1-6, with a possible D match to TRBD1 (6 bases). With 6 bases removed from V and 2 bases from J, the gap between germline ends came to 11 bases. CDR1 and CDR2 (germline): MNHEY, SVGAGI. The CDR3 length is 15 residues.

This chain uses TRBV27 with TRBJ1-3; D unresolved. The CDR3 contains 14 residues. Germline V gives CDR1 MNHEY, CDR2 SMNVEV (reference sequence). Trimming shortened V by 6 bases and J by 0 bases, and 9 bases separated the two germline ends. The CDR3 is CASSLRNSGNTIYF. The CDR3 nucleotides read TGTGCCAGCAGCCTGCGCAACTCTGGAAACACCATATATTTT.

CDR3: CASSSIVLRETQYF. The CDR3 nucleotides are TGTGCCAGCAGCTCTATTGTTCTCCGGGAGACCCAGTACTTC. J is TRBJ2-5 and V is TRBV7-9; D is undetermined. V was cut by 4 bases and J by 5 bases, with 14 bases left in between. The CDR3 covers 14 residues. Germline CDR1 and CDR2: SEHNR and FQNEAQ (reference sequence).

A few counts support this clone. This chain joins TRBV4-1 and TRBJ2-1; D uncertain. Germline V CDR1 and CDR2: MGHRA, YSYEKL. CDR3 size: 13 residues. Trimming pared 4 bases from V and 7 bases from J, leaving 11 bases between. CDR3 loop: CASSPSPFNEQFF. DNA for the CDR3: TGCGCCAGCAGCCCTTCCCCTTTTAATGAGCAGTTCTTC.

This clone showed up just once. CDR3 amino acids: CASSQGTGRETQYF. The CDR3 bases are TGTGCCAGCAGCCAAGGTACGGGGAGAGAGACCCAGTACTTC. This chain connects TRBV14 to TRBJ2-5; perhaps TRBD2 as D (5 bases). The CDR3 consists of 14 residues. Germline V gives CDR1 SGHDN, CDR2 FVKESK. V shed 1 base and J shed 4 bases, with 10 bases lying between them.

The rearrangement uses TRBV23-1 and TRBJ2-7; TRBD2 is a possible D gene (5 bases). TRBV23-1 is noted as an ORF with a role that remains uncertain. The CDR3 length is 15 residues. V dropped 0 bases and J dropped 3 bases, with 12 bases sitting between them. CDR3 nucleotide sequence: TGCGCCAGCAGTCAATCTGAGAGGGAAAGCTACGAGCAGTACTTC. It translates to CASSQSERESYEQYF.

This sequence joins TRBV7-3 and TRBJ2-3; no reliable D call. Per the germline V gene, CDR1 is SGHTA and CDR2 is FQGTGA. V lost 5 bases and J 2 bases, leaving 8 bases between the germline ends. This CDR3 region has 13 residues. CDR3 loop: CASSLVSTDTQYF. DNA for the CDR3: TGTGCCAGCAGCCTCGTTTCCACAGATACGCAGTATTTT.

CDR3 sequence (DNA): TGCGCCAGCAGTATAGAGCCTAACTATGGCTACACCTTC. It specifies CASSIEPNYGYTF. The genes are TRBV5-1 and TRBJ1-2; no reliable D call. V shed 5 bases and J shed 0 bases, with 8 bases lying between them. The CDR3 sequence is 13 residues long. CDR1 is SGHRS and CDR2 is YFSETQ in the germline V gene.

The chain carries TRBV3-1 (or the pseudogene TRBV3-2) and TRBJ2-3, with D possibly being TRBD1 (6 bases). V was pared by 1 base and J by 7 bases, with 18 bases between. Germline assignment: CDR1 LGHDT and CDR2 YNNKEL (reference sequence). The CDR3 extends over 16 amino acids. The CDR3 nucleotides read TGTGCCAGCAGCCAAGCCCCCAGAGGGGGACCTTATACGCAGTATTTT. It encodes CASSQAPRGGPYTQYF.

The CDR3 sequence: CASSPDSYGYTF. For the CDR3, the DNA is TGTGCCAGCTCACCAGACAGCTATGGCTACACCTTC. The chain carries TRBV18 and TRBJ1-2, with D possibly being TRBD1 (5 bases). Germline V gives CDR1 KGHSH, CDR2 LQKENI. CDR3 length: 12 residues. Trimming left V 2 bases short and J 4 bases short, with 5 bases between.

This clone was seen a single time. This chain joins TRBV18 and TRBJ1-1; 8 bases map to TRBD1. Losses at the gene ends were 6 bases for V and 1 base for J; bases not matched to a gene: 7. The V gene's germline CDR1 is KGHSH and CDR2 LQKENI. This CDR3 is 15 amino acids long. CDR3 sequence reads: CASSQVGQGNTEAFF. In nucleotides, the CDR3 is TGTGCCAGCTCTCAGGTCGGACAGGGGAACACTGAAGCTTTCTTT. The variable domain in full, with the rest retrieved from reference TRBV18 and TRBJ1-1, is NAGVMQNPRHLVRRRGQEARLRCSPMKGHSHVYWYRQLPEEGLKFMVYLQKENIIDESGMPKERFSAEFPKEGPSILRIQQVVRGDSAAYFCASSQVGQGNTEAFFGQGTRLTVV.

The genes are TRBV30 and TRBJ2-1; 16 nucleotides line up with TRBD2. The CDR3 has 15 residues. Germline V gene lookup returns CDR1 GTSNPN and CDR2 SVGIG (reference sequence). J was trimmed by 12 bases and V by 1 base; bases with no gene match: 6. The CDR3 DNA reads TGTGCCTGGAGTGGAGGGACTAGCGGGGGGGCCCGGCAGTTCTTC. This gives the protein CAWSGGTSGGARQFF.